These 6 T cell receptor beta chains share one sample of origin, sequenced in a study of graft-versus-host responses after intestinal transplantation. Sequencing was performed with immunoSEQ multiplex PCR; in TCRdb, only in-frame clones are kept and a portion is missing. The sample records around 8,000 clones, approximately 30% being singletons. The sample consisted of alloreactive CD4+ T cells from a mixed lymphocyte reaction culture, taken before intestinal transplant. Subset noted: CFSE-low proliferating T cells sorted from roughly six-day pre-transplant mixed lymphocyte reaction (GvH or HvG direction). These receptor sequences come from a human patient who received an intestinal transplant.

The chain combines TRBV7-8 with TRBJ1-1; D possibly corresponds to TRBD1 (5 bases). The germline V gene encodes CDR1 SGHVS and CDR2 FQNEAQ. V shed 1 base and J shed 5 bases, with 8 bases lying between them. The length of the CDR3 is 13 residues. The CDR3 loop is CASSLGGETEAFF. The CDR3 coding sequence is TGTGCCAGCAGCTTAGGGGGCGAGACTGAAGCTTTCTTT. Together with reference TRBV7-8 and TRBJ1-1, the CDR3 gives the full variable domain: GAGVSQSPRYKVAKRGQDVALRCDPISGHVSLFWYQQALGQGPEFLTYFQNEAQLDKSGLPSDRFFAERPEGSVSTLKIQRTQQEDSAVYLCASSLGGETEAFFGQGTRLTVV.

The chain employs TRBV2 and TRBJ1-3; maybe TRBD1 (5 bases). Germline V lookup: CDR1 SNHLY, CDR2 FYNNEI. This CDR3 region has 15 residues. The V end was cut by 3 bases, the J end by 4 bases, with 13 bases between. The CDR3 protein is CASSESPGGGNTIYF. The DNA of the CDR3 is TGTGCCAGCAGTGAGTCGCCCGGGGGAGGAAACACCATATATTTT.

This clone was recorded a few times. J is TRBJ2-1 and V is TRBV11-2, with a possible D match to TRBD1 (6 bases). V lost 7 bases and J lost 2, with 21 bases in between. The CDR3 has 17 residues. Germline V lookup: CDR1 SGHAT, CDR2 FQNNGV. CDR3 nucleotide sequence: TGTGCCAGCAAAGGGCATTTGACAGGCGGAGCCTACAATGAGCAGTTCTTC. As protein: CASKGHLTGGAYNEQFF.

The chain couples TRBV6-1 to TRBJ1-4, with D hard to call. The CDR3 totals 13 residues. Trimming took off 7 bases at V and 5 bases at J, with 11 bases between the two ends. Germline CDR1 reads MNHNS; CDR2 reads SASEGT. The CDR3 protein is CASNRGPNEKLFF. DNA of the CDR3: TGTGCCAGCAATCGGGGTCCGAATGAAAAACTGTTTTTT.

This clone is medium-sized within its sample. The CDR3 DNA follows: TGTGCCAGCAGCTTAGCCAGGGTCCCTGGGGCCAACGTCCTGACTTTC. Translating it yields CASSLARVPGANVLTF. The chain links TRBV7-6 to TRBJ2-6; maybe TRBD1 (5 bases). The germline gives CDR1 SGHVS, CDR2 FNYEAQ. This CDR3 contains 16 residues. V shed 0 bases and J shed 2 bases, with 8 bases lying between them.

This clone was counted between two and nine times. The chain joins TRBV2 to TRBJ1-1; maybe TRBD1 (5 bases). Germline lookup yields CDR1 SNHLY and CDR2 FYNNEI. This CDR3 has 13 amino acids. V was clipped by 3 bases and J by 3 bases, with 8 bases between them. CDR3 region: CASSEGGDTEAFF. The CDR3 coding sequence is TGTGCCAGCAGTGAGGGGGGGGACACTGAAGCTTTCTTT.